Listed below are T cell receptor beta chains from one sample, sequenced in a study of PD-1 blockade in classical Hodgkin lymphoma. Method: immunoSEQ multiplex PCR; TCRdb's copy keeps in-frame clones and lacks some. This table holds 35,000 to 50,000 clones, around 74% found once. This material consisted of peripheral blood mononuclear cells (PBMCs), taken before the fourth cycle of nivolumab. The receptors shown here come from a human donor with classical Hodgkin lymphoma. Each CDR3 is given with its conserved first and last residue. The D gene is left open where the match is weak. Expanded clones get a size class; other rows say once, few or many, or leave the size out.

cdr3_length clone_size j_call v_call d_call cdr3_nt cdr3_aa
11 . TRBJ2-5 TRBV2 . TGTGCCAGCTCGGAGCAAGAGACCCAGTACTTC CASSEQETQYF
15 . TRBJ2-7 TRBV13 TRBD2 TGTGCCAGCATTGTCGGGGGGGGGCCCCCCAACGAGCAGTACTTC CASIVGGGPPNEQYF
14 . TRBJ1-6 TRBV11-2 . TGTGCCAGCAGCTATATACAGGGAAGTTCACCCCTCCACTTT CASSYIQGSSPLHF
14 . TRBJ2-7 TRBV9 . TGTGCCAGCAGCGCCGACGGGCGAGCCTACGAGCAGTACTTC CASSADGRAYEQYF
13 . TRBJ2-7 TRBV19 . TGTGCCAGTAGTATAGGAGCCACCTACGAGCAGTACTTC CASSIGATYEQYF
15 . TRBJ1-1 TRBV6-5 TRBD1 TGTGCCAGCAGTTACATAAGGGACAGGAACACTGAAGCTTTCTTT CASSYIRDRNTEAFF
16 once TRBJ2-2 TRBV30 TRBD1 TGTGCCTGGAGCTTTACAGGGGGCGCGAACACCGGGGAGCTGTTTTTT CAWSFTGGANTGELFF
14 few TRBJ2-7 TRBV5-6 TRBD2 TGTGCCAGCAGCTTGTGGGTGGGAGGGCTCGAGCAGTACTTC CASSLWVGGLEQYF
12 . TRBJ2-7 TRBV7-9 . TGTGCCAGCAGCCTCGGGACTCCGGATCAGTACTTC CASSLGTPDQYF
13 . TRBJ1-1 TRBV28 . TGTGCCAGCAGTTTAGGGCAGGGCACTGAAGCTTTCTTT CASSLGQGTEAFF
14 once TRBJ2-6 TRBV5-1 . TGCGCCAGTATGAGGGGAAGTGGGGCCAACGTCCTGACTTTC CASMRGSGANVLTF
16 . TRBJ2-3 TRBV9 TRBD2 TGTGCCAGCAGCGTCGATCCGAGCGGGGGTTCAGATACGCAGTATTTT CASSVDPSGGSDTQYF
16 . TRBJ1-2 TRBV5-6 . TGTGCCAGCAGCTCGAATAGTAAGACACTTCTCTATGGCTACACCTTC CASSSNSKTLLYGYTF
13 . TRBJ2-1 TRBV6-5 . TGTGCCAGCAGCCAGGGAGAGTACAATGAGCAGTTCTTC CASSQGEYNEQFF
16 few TRBJ2-7 TRBV9 TRBD1 TGTGCCAGCAGCCCCGACCCGACAGGGCCCGGCTACGAGCAGTACTTC CASSPDPTGPGYEQYF
13 . TRBJ2-7 TRBV7-3 . TGTGCCAGCAAGAAGGACCCCATGGGCGAGCAGTACTTC CASKKDPMGEQYF
17 . TRBJ1-5 TRBV7-8 TRBD1 TGTGCCAGCAGCTCATTGACAGGGGATGTGGGCAATCAGCCCCAGCATTTT CASSSLTGDVGNQPQHF
10 . TRBJ1-6 TRBV30 . TGCGCAGTCGGGGGGCGGCCCCTCCACTTT CAVGGRPLHF
14 . TRBJ1-1 TRBV5-1 . TGCGCCAGCAGCTTGAGCGGAATGAACACTGAAGCTTTCTTT CASSLSGMNTEAFF
15 . TRBJ1-1 TRBV6-1 . TGTGCCAGCACCCTTGAGCCCAGGGAGAGTGCTGAAGCTTTCTTT CASTLEPRESAEAFF
12 . TRBJ2-1 TRBV6-1 . TGTGCCAGCAGATCGCTAGGGGGTGAGCAGTTCTTC CASRSLGGEQFF
15 few TRBJ1-2 TRBV4-1 . TGCGCCAGCAGCCAAGAGATTGGGGTTGCCTATGGCTACACCTTC CASSQEIGVAYGYTF
12 few TRBJ1-1 TRBV19 TRBD1 TGTGCCAGTAGTATACCAGGGGGTCCATCCATATTT CASSIPGGPSIF